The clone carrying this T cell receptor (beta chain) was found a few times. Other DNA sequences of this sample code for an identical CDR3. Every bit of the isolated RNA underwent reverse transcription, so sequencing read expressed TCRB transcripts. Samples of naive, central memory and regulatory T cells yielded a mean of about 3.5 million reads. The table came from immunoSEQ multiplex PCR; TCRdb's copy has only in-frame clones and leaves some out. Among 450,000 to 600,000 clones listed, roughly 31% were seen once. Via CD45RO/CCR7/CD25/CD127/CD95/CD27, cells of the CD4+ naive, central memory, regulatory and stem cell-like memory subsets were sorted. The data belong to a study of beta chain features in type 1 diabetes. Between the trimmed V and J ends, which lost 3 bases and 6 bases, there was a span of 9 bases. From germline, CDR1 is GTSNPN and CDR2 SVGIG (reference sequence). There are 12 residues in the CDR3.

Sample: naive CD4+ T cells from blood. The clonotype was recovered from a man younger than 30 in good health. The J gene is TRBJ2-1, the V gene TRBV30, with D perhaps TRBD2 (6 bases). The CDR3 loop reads CAWSGSSNEQFF. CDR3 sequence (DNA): TGTGCCTGGAGCGGGAGTTCCAATGAGCAGTTCTTC.